The present entry profiles one T cell receptor (beta chain) with its context. The length of the CDR3 is 13 residues. Trimming stripped 2 bases from V and 1 base from J, with 6 bases between. The V gene's germline CDR1 is SGHRS and CDR2 YFSETQ. This entry belongs to a study of technical replicates of blood from several donors. Method: immunoSEQ multiplex PCR; TCRdb's copy keeps in-frame clones and lacks some. The table has 65,000 to 85,000 clones, about 96% seen once. Sequencing was performed on T cells isolated from PBMCs. The clonotype comes from a human donor in good health. V is TRBV5-1 and J is TRBJ1-1, with D possibly matching TRBD1 (6 bases). This chain's CDR3 is CASSLQGNTEAFF. The CDR3 coding sequence is TGCGCCAGCAGCTTACAGGGGAACACTGAAGCTTTCTTT.